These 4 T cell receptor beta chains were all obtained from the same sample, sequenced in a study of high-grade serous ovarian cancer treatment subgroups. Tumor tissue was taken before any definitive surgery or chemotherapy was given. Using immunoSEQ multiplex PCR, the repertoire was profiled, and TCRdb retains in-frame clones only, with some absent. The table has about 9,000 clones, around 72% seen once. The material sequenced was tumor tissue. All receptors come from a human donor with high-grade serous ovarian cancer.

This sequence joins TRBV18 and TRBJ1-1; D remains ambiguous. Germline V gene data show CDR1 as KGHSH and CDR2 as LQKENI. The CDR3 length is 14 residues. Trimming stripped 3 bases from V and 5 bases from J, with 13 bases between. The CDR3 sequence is CASSPSPGRTEAFF. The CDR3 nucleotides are TGTGCCAGCTCACCCAGCCCAGGAAGGACTGAAGCTTTCTTT. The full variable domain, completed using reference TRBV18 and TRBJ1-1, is NAGVMQNPRHLVRRRGQEARLRCSPMKGHSHVYWYRQLPEEGLKFMVYLQKENIIDESGMPKERFSAEFPKEGPSILRIQQVVRGDSAAYFCASSPSPGRTEAFFGQGTRLTVV.

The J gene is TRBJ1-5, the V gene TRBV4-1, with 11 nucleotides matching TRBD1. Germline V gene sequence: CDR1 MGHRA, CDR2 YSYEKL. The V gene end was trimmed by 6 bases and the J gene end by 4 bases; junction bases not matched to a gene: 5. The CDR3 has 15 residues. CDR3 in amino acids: CASRLGTGGNQPQHF. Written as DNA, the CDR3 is TGCGCCAGCAGACTCGGGACAGGGGGTAATCAGCCCCAGCATTTT.

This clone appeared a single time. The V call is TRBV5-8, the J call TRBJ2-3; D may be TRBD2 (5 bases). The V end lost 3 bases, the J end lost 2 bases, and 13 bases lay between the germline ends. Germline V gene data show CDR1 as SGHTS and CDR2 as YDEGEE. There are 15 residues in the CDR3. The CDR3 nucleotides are TGTGCCAGCAGCTCTGGACGGACTTACACAGATACGCAGTATTTT. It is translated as CASSSGRTYTDTQYF.

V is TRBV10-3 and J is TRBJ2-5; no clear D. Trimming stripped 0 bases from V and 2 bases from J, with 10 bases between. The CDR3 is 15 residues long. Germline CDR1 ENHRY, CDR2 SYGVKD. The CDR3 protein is CAISESRAYQETQYF. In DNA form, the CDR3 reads TGTGCCATCAGTGAGTCTCGGGCTTATCAAGAGACCCAGTACTTC.